This T cell receptor beta chain was identified during a study of spatial heterogeneity in lung cancer. This CDR3 contains 14 residues. In germline, CDR1 is SGHKS, CDR2 YYEKEE (reference sequence). Trimming took 7 bases from V and 0 from J, leaving 14 bases between them. Individual TCR cDNA molecules each bore their own unique molecular identifier. TCRdb re-called the 5' RACE reads with MiXCR, one entry per CDR3 protein. The sample consists of fewer than 150,000 distinct CDR3 sequences, roughly 10% of them appearing once. Time point specified: blood at routine non-recurrence follow-up after resection. The V gene is TRBV5-5, the J gene TRBJ2-7; D is unclear. The source material was PBMCs, sampled at follow-up. This TCR was sampled from a female donor with early-stage non-small cell lung cancer. CDR3: CASLPDGSSYEQYF. CDR3 bases: TGTGCCAGCCTCCCTGACGGTAGCTCCTACGAGCAGTACTTC.